These T cell receptor beta chains were read from a single sample in a study of cytomegalovirus exposure and HLA in healthy donors. Profiling relied on immunoSEQ multiplex PCR, and the TCRdb table lists in-frame clones only, not all of them. This sample has about 130,000 clones; roughly 80% occur once, and the top ten carry approximately 1.1%. Specimen: PBMCs. The origin of the receptors is a boy aged 5-17 years in good health and CMV-seronegative. CDR3s include the opening cysteine and the closing phenylalanine or tryptophan. D genes are given only for firm matches. Expanded clones are given a class, and other clones once, few, many or no size at all.

j_gene: TRBJ2-7
v_gene: TRBV5-1
len: 16
abundance: few
d_gene: TRBD2
CDR3nt: TGCGCCAGCAGCTTGGGGGCTAGCGGGAGTCTCCACGAGCAGTACTTC
CDR3aa: CASSLGASGSLHEQYF

j_gene: TRBJ1-5
v_gene: TRBV27
len: 17
abundance: once
d_gene: NA
CDR3nt: TGTGCCAGCAGTTTATCGGGGGGAGGGGTATGGAATCAGCCCCAGCATTTT
CDR3aa: CASSLSGGGVWNQPQHF

j_gene: TRBJ2-1
v_gene: TRBV7-9
len: 16
abundance: NA
d_gene: TRBD2
CDR3nt: TGTGCCAGCAGCCCGACCGGGACTAGCGGATACAATGAGCAGTTCTTC
CDR3aa: CASSPTGTSGYNEQFF

j_gene: TRBJ2-1
v_gene: TRBV9
len: 17
abundance: once
d_gene: TRBD2
CDR3nt: TGTGCCAGCAGCCGGAGGACTAGCGGGAGGGAGGCGAATGAGCAGTTCTTC
CDR3aa: CASSRRTSGREANEQFF

j_gene: TRBJ1-1
v_gene: TRBV19
len: 15
abundance: once
d_gene: TRBD1
CDR3nt: TGTGCCAGTACCCCGGTACAGGGGTTGACGACTGAAGCTTTCTTT
CDR3aa: CASTPVQGLTTEAFF

j_gene: TRBJ1-2
v_gene: TRBV6-1
len: 11
abundance: NA
d_gene: NA
CDR3nt: TGTGCCAGCAGTGAAAGGGAGGGCTACACCTTC
CDR3aa: CASSEREGYTF

j_gene: TRBJ2-3
v_gene: TRBV7-6
len: 14
abundance: once
d_gene: TRBD2
CDR3nt: TGTGCCAGCAGCTACGGGGTAGCGGGAGATACGCAGTATTTT
CDR3aa: CASSYGVAGDTQYF

j_gene: TRBJ2-1
v_gene: TRBV4-2
len: 17
abundance: NA
d_gene: TRBD2
CDR3nt: TGTGCCAGCAGCTATGGCTTTAGCGGGTCTTCCTACAATGAGCAGTTCTTC
CDR3aa: CASSYGFSGSSYNEQFF

j_gene: TRBJ1-3
v_gene: TRBV5-4
len: 15
abundance: NA
d_gene: TRBD1
CDR3nt: TGTGCCAGCAGCCCTACGACAGGGAGCGGAAACACCATATATTTT
CDR3aa: CASSPTTGSGNTIYF

j_gene: TRBJ1-2
v_gene: TRBV6-1
len: 13
abundance: NA
d_gene: TRBD1
CDR3nt: TGTGCCGTCCAGGGGGCGCTGAACTATGGCTACACCTTC
CDR3aa: CAVQGALNYGYTF

j_gene: TRBJ1-1
v_gene: TRBV29-1
len: 14
abundance: once
d_gene: NA
CDR3nt: TGCAGCGGCTCCCCCCCTGGCCTTAACACTGAAGCTTTCTTT
CDR3aa: CSGSPPGLNTEAFF

j_gene: TRBJ2-1
v_gene: TRBV6-5
len: 15
abundance: NA
d_gene: NA
CDR3nt: TGTGCCAGCAGTTACGTCGCCAGCTCCTACAATGAGCAGTTCTTC
CDR3aa: CASSYVASSYNEQFF

j_gene: TRBJ2-5
v_gene: TRBV29-1
len: 14
abundance: NA
d_gene: TRBD2
CDR3nt: TGCAGCGTTGGAGGACTAGCGGCTCAAGAGACCCAGTACTTC
CDR3aa: CSVGGLAAQETQYF

j_gene: TRBJ1-1
v_gene: TRBV19
len: 15
abundance: NA
d_gene: NA
CDR3nt: TGTGCCAGTAGTATTAGGTTTGACATTAACACTGAAGCTTTCTTT
CDR3aa: CASSIRFDINTEAFF

j_gene: TRBJ2-1
v_gene: TRBV4-1
len: 17
abundance: NA
d_gene: TRBD2
CDR3nt: TGCGCCAGCAGCCAAGTTTCGGGGCTAGCGGGGGGTAATGAGCAGTTCTTC
CDR3aa: CASSQVSGLAGGNEQFF

j_gene: TRBJ1-2
v_gene: TRBV5-1
len: 13
abundance: NA
d_gene: TRBD1
CDR3nt: TGCGCCAGCAGCCTGGGACAGGGGAGAGGCTACACCTTC
CDR3aa: CASSLGQGRGYTF

j_gene: TRBJ2-1
v_gene: TRBV6-6
len: 14
abundance: once
d_gene: TRBD2
CDR3nt: TGTGCCAGCATGGGACTAGCGGGAGGCAATGAGCAGTTCTTC
CDR3aa: CASMGLAGGNEQFF

j_gene: TRBJ2-1
v_gene: TRBV29-1
len: 15
abundance: NA
d_gene: TRBD1
CDR3nt: TGCAGCGTTGAAGCAGGACAGGGCTTCTACAATGAGCAGTTCTTC
CDR3aa: CSVEAGQGFYNEQFF

j_gene: TRBJ1-1
v_gene: TRBV5-1
len: 13
abundance: NA
d_gene: NA
CDR3nt: TGCGCCAGCAGGCCCGCATACGGGATTGAAGCTTTCTTT
CDR3aa: CASRPAYGIEAFF

j_gene: TRBJ1-4
v_gene: TRBV10-1
len: 15
abundance: NA
d_gene: NA
CDR3nt: TGCGCCAGCAGTGTACCGGGACACCGAAATGAAAAACTGTTTTTT
CDR3aa: CASSVPGHRNEKLFF

j_gene: TRBJ1-4
v_gene: TRBV30
len: 15
abundance: NA
d_gene: TRBD1
CDR3nt: TGTGCCTGGAGTGAAGGACAGGGGAGAGGGGAAAAACTGTTTTTT
CDR3aa: CAWSEGQGRGEKLFF

j_gene: TRBJ1-3
v_gene: TRBV10-3
len: 14
abundance: NA
d_gene: TRBD1
CDR3nt: TGTGCCACCCAGGACAGGGGCGCTGGAAACACCATATATTTT
CDR3aa: CATQDRGAGNTIYF

j_gene: TRBJ2-3
v_gene: TRBV5-1
len: 17
abundance: NA
d_gene: NA
CDR3nt: TGCGCCAGCAGCTTGGTAGAGACGGGACTGGATTTAGATACGCAGTATTTT
CDR3aa: CASSLVETGLDLDTQYF

j_gene: TRBJ2-1
v_gene: TRBV2
len: 15
abundance: once
d_gene: TRBD2
CDR3nt: TGTGCCAGCGAGGCCGGGACTAGCGAATACAATGAGCAGTTCTTC
CDR3aa: CASEAGTSEYNEQFF

j_gene: TRBJ2-2
v_gene: TRBV4-1
len: 13
abundance: NA
d_gene: NA
CDR3nt: TGCGCCAGCAGCCAAGTTGGGGCCCGGGAGCTGTTTTTT
CDR3aa: CASSQVGARELFF